The present entry profiles one T cell receptor beta chain with its context. The sample is drawn from a study of blood T cell repertoires in COVID-19. Overall study: Donors in the United States, Italy and Spain gave samples during acute or convalescent COVID-19. From T cells, B-cell-depleted T cells, or PBMCs came the material, which was cDNA or gDNA.

Trimming stripped 11 bases from V and 4 bases from J, with 14 bases between. The CDR3 length is 12 residues. Authors' methods: Nucleated cell counts were estimated from reference gene primer amplification. Some clones are missing from TCRdb's copy, which holds only in-frame ones; the method was immunoSEQ multiplex PCR. The V and J calls and clone size come from that table; D and trimming were worked out from the DNA. The table includes tens of thousands of clones, roughly 89% detected once. This receptor was taken from a man aged 55 to 70 with active COVID-19. The chain combines TRBV12-3 or TRBV12-4 with TRBJ2-5, with D perhaps matching TRBD2 (5 bases). The sequencing sample was made of peripheral blood. The CDR3 region has the DNA TGTGCCTCGTCCCGGGCGGGAGAGACCCAGTACTTC. Amino acid sequence: CASSRAGETQYF.